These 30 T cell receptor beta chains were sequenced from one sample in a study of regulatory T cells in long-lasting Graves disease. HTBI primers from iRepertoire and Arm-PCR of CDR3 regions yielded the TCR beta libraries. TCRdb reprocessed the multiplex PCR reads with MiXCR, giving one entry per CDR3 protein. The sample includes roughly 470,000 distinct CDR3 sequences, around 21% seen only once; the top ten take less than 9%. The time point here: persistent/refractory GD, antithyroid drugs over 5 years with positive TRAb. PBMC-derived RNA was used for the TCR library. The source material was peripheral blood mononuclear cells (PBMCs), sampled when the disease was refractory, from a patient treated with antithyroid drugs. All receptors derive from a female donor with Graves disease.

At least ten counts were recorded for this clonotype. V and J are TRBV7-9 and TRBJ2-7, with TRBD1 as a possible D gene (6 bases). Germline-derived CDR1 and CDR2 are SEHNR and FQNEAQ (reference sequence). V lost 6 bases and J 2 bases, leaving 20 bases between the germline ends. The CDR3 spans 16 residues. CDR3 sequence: CASRPSRGAGAYEQYF. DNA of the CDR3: TGTGCCAGCAGACCAAGCAGGGGCGCAGGGGCCTACGAGCAGTACTTC.

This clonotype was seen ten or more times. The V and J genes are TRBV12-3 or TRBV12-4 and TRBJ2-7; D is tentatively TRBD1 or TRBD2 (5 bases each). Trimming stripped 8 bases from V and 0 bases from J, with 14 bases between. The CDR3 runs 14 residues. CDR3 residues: CASSRWGNSYEQYF. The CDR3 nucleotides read TGTGCCAGCTCGAGGTGGGGGAACTCCTACGAGCAGTACTTC.

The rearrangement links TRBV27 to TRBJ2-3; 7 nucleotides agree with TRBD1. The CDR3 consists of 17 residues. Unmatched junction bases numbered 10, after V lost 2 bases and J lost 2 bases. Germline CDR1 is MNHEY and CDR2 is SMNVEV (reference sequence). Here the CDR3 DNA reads TGTGCCAGCAGTTTAGGACCACCGGGACAGCACACAGATACGCAGTATTTT. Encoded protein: CASSLGPPGQHTDTQYF.

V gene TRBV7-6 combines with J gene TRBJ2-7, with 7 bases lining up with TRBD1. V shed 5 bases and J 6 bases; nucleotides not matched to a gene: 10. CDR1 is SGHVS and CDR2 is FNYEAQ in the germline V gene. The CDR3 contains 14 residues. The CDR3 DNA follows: TGTGCCAGCAGCCTTGGACAGGATTCGAGCGAGCAGTACTTC. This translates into CASSLGQDSSEQYF.

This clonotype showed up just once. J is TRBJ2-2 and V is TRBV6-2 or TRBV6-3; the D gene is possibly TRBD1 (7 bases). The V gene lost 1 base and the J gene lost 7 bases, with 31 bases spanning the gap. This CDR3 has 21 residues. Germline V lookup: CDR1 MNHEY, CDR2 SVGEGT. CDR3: CASSYYPFLPNDREVDGELFF. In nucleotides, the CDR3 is TGTGCCAGCAGTTACTACCCTTTTCTGCCCAACGACAGGGAGGTCGACGGGGAGCTGTTTTTT.

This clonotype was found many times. The CDR3 loop is CASRRGWGQPQHF. CDR3 bases: TGTGCCAGCAGACGAGGCTGGGGTCAGCCCCAGCATTTT. This rearrangement joins TRBV6-1 to TRBJ1-5; D is ambiguous. CDR1 and CDR2 from the germline V gene are MNHNS and SASEGT. The CDR3 consists of 13 residues. Trimming stripped 6 bases from V and 6 bases from J, with 12 bases between.

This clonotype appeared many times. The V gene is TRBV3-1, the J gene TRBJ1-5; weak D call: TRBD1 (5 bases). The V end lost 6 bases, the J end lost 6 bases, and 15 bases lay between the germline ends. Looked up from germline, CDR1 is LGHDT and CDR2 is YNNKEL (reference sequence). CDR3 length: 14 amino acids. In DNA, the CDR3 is TGTGCCAGCAGTCAAAGTGGGGGGAGTCAGCCCCAGCATTTT. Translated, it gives CASSQSGGSQPQHF. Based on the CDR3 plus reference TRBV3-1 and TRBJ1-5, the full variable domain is DTAVSQTPKYLVTQMGNDKSIKCEQNLGHDTMYWYKQDSKKFLKIMFSYNNKELIINETVPNRFSPKSPDKAHLNLHINSLELGDSAVYFCASSQSGGSQPQHFGDGTRLSIL.

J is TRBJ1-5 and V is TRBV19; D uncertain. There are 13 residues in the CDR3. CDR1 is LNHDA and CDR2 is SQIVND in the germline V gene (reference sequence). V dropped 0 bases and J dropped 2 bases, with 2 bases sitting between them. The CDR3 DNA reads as TGTGCCAGTAGTATAGAGGGCAATCAGCCCCAGCATTTT. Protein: CASSIEGNQPQHF.

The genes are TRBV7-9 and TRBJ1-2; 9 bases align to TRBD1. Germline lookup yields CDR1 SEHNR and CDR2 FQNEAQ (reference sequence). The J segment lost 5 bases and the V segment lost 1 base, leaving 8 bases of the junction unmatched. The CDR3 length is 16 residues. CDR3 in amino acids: CASSLGSGQGLYGYTF. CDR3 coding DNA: TGTGCCAGCAGCTTAGGATCGGGACAGGGTCTGTATGGCTACACCTTC.

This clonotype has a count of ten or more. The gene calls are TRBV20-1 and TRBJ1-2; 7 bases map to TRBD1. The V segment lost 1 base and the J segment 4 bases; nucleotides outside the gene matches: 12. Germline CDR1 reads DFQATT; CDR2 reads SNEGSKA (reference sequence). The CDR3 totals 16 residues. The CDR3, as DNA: TGCAGTGCTAGAGCTCCGAGAGGGGGCGAAGGCTATGGCTACACCTTC. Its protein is CSARAPRGGEGYGYTF.

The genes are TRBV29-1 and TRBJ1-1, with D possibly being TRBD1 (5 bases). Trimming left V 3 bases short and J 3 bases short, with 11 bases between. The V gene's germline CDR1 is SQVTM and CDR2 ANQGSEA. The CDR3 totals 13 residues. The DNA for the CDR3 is TGCAGCGTTGACCAGGGCCGGTACACTGAAGCTTTCTTT. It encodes CSVDQGRYTEAFF. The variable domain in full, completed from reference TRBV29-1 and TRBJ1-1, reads SAVISQKPSRDICQRGTSLTIQCQVDSQVTMMFWYRQQPGQSLTLIATANQGSEATYESGFVIDKFPISRPNLTFSTLTVSNMSPEDSSIYLCSVDQGRYTEAFFGQGTRLTVV.

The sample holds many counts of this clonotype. CDR3 loop: CASSYSAGVGETQYF. The CDR3 bases are TGTGCCAGCAGTTACTCGGCGGGAGTTGGGGAGACCCAGTACTTC. The J gene is TRBJ2-5, the V gene TRBV6-5; 7 nucleotides line up with TRBD2. The CDR3 sequence is 15 residues long. V lost 0 bases, J lost 5 bases, and 6 bases stayed unmatched. Germline V CDR1 and CDR2: MNHEY, SVGAGI.

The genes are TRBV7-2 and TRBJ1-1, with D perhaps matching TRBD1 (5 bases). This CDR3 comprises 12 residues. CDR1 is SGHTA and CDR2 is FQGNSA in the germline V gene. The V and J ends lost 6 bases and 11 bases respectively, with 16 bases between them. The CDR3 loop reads CASRSIQGTAFF. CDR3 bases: TGTGCCAGCAGGTCGATCCAGGGTACGGCTTTCTTT. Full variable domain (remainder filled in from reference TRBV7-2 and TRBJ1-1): GAGVSQSPSNKVTEKGKDVELRCDPISGHTALYWYRQSLGQGLEFLIYFQGNSAPDKSGLPSDRFSAERTGGSVSTLTIQRTQQEDSAVYLCASRSIQGTAFFGQGTRLTVV.

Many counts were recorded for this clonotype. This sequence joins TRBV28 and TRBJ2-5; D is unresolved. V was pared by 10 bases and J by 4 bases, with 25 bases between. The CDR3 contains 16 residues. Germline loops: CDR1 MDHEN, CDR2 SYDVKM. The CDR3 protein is CATHPMSSGLGETQYF. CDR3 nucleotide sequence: TGTGCCACCCACCCCATGAGTTCAGGTTTGGGAGAGACCCAGTACTTC.

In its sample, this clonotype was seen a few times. The CDR3 protein is CASSDHLASETQYF. Written as DNA, the CDR3 is TGTGCCAGCAGTGACCACCTAGCTTCGGAGACCCAGTACTTC. This chain connects TRBV25-1 to TRBJ2-5; possibly TRBD2 for D (5 bases). With 3 bases removed from V and 5 bases from J, the gap between germline ends came to 13 bases. CDR3 size: 14 residues. Germline CDR1 reads MGHDK; CDR2 reads SYGVNS.

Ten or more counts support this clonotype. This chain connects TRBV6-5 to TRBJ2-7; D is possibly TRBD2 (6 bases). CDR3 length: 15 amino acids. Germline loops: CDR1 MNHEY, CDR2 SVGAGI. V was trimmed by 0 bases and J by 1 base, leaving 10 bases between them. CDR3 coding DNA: TGTGCCAGCAGTTACTCGATGGGAGGATCCTACGAGCAGTACTTC. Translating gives CASSYSMGGSYEQYF.

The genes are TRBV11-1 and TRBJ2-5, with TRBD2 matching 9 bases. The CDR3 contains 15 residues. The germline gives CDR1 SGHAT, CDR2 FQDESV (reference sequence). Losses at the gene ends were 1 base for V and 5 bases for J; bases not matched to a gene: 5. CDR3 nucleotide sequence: TGTGCCAGCAGCTTAGTAGCGGGAGTTCGGGAGACCCAGTACTTC. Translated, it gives CASSLVAGVRETQYF.

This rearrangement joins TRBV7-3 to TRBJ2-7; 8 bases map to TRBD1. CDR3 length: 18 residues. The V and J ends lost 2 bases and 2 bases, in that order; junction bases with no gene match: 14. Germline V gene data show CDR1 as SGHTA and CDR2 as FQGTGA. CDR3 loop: CASSLEGETRDRTYEQYF. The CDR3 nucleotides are TGTGCCAGCAGCTTAGAAGGGGAAACCCGGGACAGGACCTACGAGCAGTACTTC.

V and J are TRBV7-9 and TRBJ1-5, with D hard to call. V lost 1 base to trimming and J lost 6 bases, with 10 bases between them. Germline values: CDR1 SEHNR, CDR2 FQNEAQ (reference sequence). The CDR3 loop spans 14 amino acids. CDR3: CASSLEPDSQPQHF. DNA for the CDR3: TGTGCCAGCAGCTTAGAGCCAGATAGTCAGCCCCAGCATTTT.

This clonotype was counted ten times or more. The CDR3 loop is CAGGQGTEAFF. CDR3 nucleotides: TGTGCGGGCGGACAGGGCACTGAAGCTTTCTTT. The rearrangement links TRBV6-1 to TRBJ1-1, with 8 bases fitting TRBD1. The length of the CDR3 is 11 residues. CDR1 and CDR2 (germline): MNHNS, SASEGT.

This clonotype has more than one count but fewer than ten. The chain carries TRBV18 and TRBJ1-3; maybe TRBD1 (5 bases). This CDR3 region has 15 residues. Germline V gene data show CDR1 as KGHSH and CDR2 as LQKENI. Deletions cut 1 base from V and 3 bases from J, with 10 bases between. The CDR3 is CASSPRQGDGNTIYF. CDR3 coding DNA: TGTGCCAGCTCACCACGGCAGGGTGATGGAAACACCATATATTTT.

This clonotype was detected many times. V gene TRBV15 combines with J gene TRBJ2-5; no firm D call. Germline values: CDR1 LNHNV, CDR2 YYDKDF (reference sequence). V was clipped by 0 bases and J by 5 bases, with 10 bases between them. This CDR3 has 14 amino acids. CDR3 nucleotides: TGTGCCACCAGCAGAGATTTTGGCGTGGAGACCCAGTACTTC. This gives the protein CATSRDFGVETQYF.

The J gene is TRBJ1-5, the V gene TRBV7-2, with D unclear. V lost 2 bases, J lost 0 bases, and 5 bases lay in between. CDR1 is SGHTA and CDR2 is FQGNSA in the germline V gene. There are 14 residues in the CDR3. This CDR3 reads CASSLSVSNQPQHF. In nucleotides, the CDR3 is TGTGCCAGCAGCTTAAGTGTTAGCAATCAGCCCCAGCATTTT.

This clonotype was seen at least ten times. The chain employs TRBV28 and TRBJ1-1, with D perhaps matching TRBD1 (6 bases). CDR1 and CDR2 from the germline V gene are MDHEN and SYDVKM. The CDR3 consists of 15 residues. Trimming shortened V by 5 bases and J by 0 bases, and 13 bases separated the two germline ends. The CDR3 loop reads CASSISRGMNTEAFF. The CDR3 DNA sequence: TGTGCCAGCAGTATATCGAGGGGGATGAACACTGAAGCTTTCTTT.

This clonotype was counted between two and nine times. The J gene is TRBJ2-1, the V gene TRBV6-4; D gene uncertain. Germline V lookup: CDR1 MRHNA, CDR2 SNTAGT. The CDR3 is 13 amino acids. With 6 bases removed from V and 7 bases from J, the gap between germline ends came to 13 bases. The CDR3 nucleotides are TGTGCCAGCAGCCATGGACCGTTGAATGAGCAGTTCTTC. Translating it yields CASSHGPLNEQFF.

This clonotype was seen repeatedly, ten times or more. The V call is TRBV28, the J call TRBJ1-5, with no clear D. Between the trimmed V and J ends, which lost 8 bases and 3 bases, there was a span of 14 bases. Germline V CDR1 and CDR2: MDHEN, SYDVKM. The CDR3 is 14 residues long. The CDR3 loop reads CASRLPETNQPQHF. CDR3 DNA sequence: TGTGCCAGCCGGCTTCCTGAAACCAATCAGCCCCAGCATTTT.

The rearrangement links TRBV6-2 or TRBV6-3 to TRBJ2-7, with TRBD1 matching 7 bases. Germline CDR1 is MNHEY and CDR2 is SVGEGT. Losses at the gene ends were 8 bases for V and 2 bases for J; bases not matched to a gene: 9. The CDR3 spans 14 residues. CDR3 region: CASQYGDRPYEQYF. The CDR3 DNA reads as TGTGCCAGCCAATACGGGGACAGACCCTACGAGCAGTACTTC.

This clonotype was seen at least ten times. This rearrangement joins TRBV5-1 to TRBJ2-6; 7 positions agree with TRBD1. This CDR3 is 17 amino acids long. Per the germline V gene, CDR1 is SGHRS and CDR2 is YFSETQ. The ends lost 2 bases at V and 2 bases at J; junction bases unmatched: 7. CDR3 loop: CASSFRSTGTGANVLTF. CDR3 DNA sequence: TGCGCCAGCAGCTTTAGGTCGACAGGGACTGGGGCCAACGTCCTGACTTTC.

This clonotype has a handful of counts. The CDR3 loop is CASRASLGGSGRQETQYF. For the CDR3, the DNA is TGTGCCAGCAGAGCGAGTTTGGGTGGTAGCGGGAGGCAAGAGACCCAGTACTTC. The gene calls are TRBV6-1 and TRBJ2-5; TRBD2 matches at 10 bases. The CDR3 is made up of 18 amino acids. Germline assignment: CDR1 MNHNS and CDR2 SASEGT. The J segment lost 2 bases and the V segment lost 6 bases, leaving 15 bases of the junction unmatched.

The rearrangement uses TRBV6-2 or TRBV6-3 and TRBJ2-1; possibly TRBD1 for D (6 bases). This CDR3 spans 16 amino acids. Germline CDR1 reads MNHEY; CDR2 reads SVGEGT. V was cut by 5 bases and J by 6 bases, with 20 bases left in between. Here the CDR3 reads CASSALPGQGPNEQFF. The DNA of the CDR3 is TGTGCCAGCAGTGCTCTCCCCGGGCAGGGGCCCAATGAGCAGTTCTTC.